By share, the clone carrying this T cell receptor beta chain ranks as medium-sized. The antigen is undetermined. This beta chain came through as a stray read in a library set up for alpha chains, and its size says little. The source of the sample is a study of spatial heterogeneity in lung cancer. Regarding the study as a whole: Within tumors, counts of expanded alpha and beta TCRs tracked tumor mutation counts. Estimates put coverage of tumor T cells around 7% for alpha and more than 11% for beta chains.

Time point denoted: sample taken at primary tumor resection. A total of roughly 72 untreated early-stage non-small cell lung cancer patients served as donors. Unsorted samples of tumor, nontumor lung or frozen PBMC had their whole RNA sequenced. TCRdb recomputed calls from the 5' RACE reads with MiXCR, one row per CDR3 protein. The sample contains approximately 3,500 distinct CDR3 sequences, 14% to 15% of which appear only once. The germline V and J ends were trimmed by 1 base and 4 bases, with 16 bases remaining between them. Per germline, CDR1 DFQATT and CDR2 SNEGSKA (reference sequence). The CDR3 covers 15 residues.

The sequenced sample was lung tumor tissue, obtained at surgery. This chain uses TRBV20-1 with TRBJ1-1, with D tentatively TRBD1 (5 bases). This sequence was found in a female donor with early-stage non-small cell lung cancer. CDR3 in DNA: TGCAGTGCTAGAGGCAACGCCGGGGCCCTCACTGAAGCTTTCTTT. This codes for CSARGNAGALTEAFF.